The 11 T cell receptor beta chains reported below all come from one sample, sequenced in a study of OX40 agonist ivuxolimab in advanced cancers. The table came from immunoSEQ multiplex PCR; TCRdb's copy has only in-frame clones and leaves some out. This sample has 45,000 or so clones, with about 88% found just once. Specimen: CD4+ or CD8+ T cells sorted from blood, collected in a trial of the OX40 agonist ivuxolimab. All receptors come from an adult with an advanced solid tumor such as melanoma, head and neck, liver or kidney cancer.

The chain is built from TRBV27 and TRBJ1-6, with D possibly TRBD1 on 5 matching bases. This CDR3 spans 16 amino acids. Trimming took 3 bases from V and 7 from J, leaving 16 bases between them. CDR1 MNHEY and CDR2 SMNVEV come from the germline V gene (reference sequence). In DNA, the CDR3 is TGTGCCAGCAGTTTTTACCGGGACCCTCGGAATTCACCCCTCCACTTT. Its translation is CASSFYRDPRNSPLHF.

The table lists this clone with a few counts. The chain links TRBV7-3 to TRBJ2-1, with D possibly being TRBD2 (5 bases). CDR3 length: 15 residues. Germline loops: CDR1 SGHTA, CDR2 FQGTGA. Trimming took off 3 bases at V and 0 bases at J, with 9 bases between the two ends. Here the CDR3 DNA reads TGTGCCAGCAGCTTTAACCGGGGCTCCTACAATGAGCAGTTCTTC. This sequence encodes CASSFNRGSYNEQFF.

V is TRBV2 and J is TRBJ2-3; weak D call: TRBD2 (6 bases). V lost 4 bases and J lost 2, with 13 bases in between. Looked up from germline, CDR1 is SNHLY and CDR2 is FYNNEI. The CDR3 consists of 15 residues. The CDR3 reads CASSARGGNTDTQYF. CDR3 in DNA: TGTGCCAGCAGTGCCCGAGGCGGGAACACAGATACGCAGTATTTT.

This clone was seen only a few times. V gene TRBV27 combines with J gene TRBJ2-1; 8 bases map to TRBD2. Looked up from germline, CDR1 is MNHEY and CDR2 is SMNVEV (reference sequence). The CDR3 contains 14 residues. J gave up 0 bases and V 7 bases, and 2 bases lay outside the gene matches. The CDR3 DNA sequence: TGTGCCAGCACCGGGACTAGCTCCTACAATGAGCAGTTCTTC. This sequence encodes CASTGTSSYNEQFF.

Only a few counts were recorded for this clone. The chain couples TRBV6-6 to TRBJ1-5, with D possibly TRBD1 on 6 matching bases. Trimming pared 6 bases from V and 1 base from J, leaving 13 bases between. The germline V gene has CDR1 MNHNY and CDR2 SVGAGI (reference sequence). The CDR3 is 15 amino acids. The chain's CDR3 is CASSYMDRSNQPQHF. In DNA, the CDR3 is TGTGCCAGCAGCTACATGGACAGAAGCAATCAGCCCCAGCATTTT.

J is TRBJ2-7 and V is TRBV6-1, with D perhaps TRBD2 (5 bases). The CDR3 runs to 15 residues. In germline, CDR1 is MNHNS, CDR2 SASEGT. The V end lost 6 bases, the J end lost 2 bases, and 17 bases lay between the germline ends. The CDR3 region has the DNA TGTGCCAGCAGACCCGGACCCTCGAGGGCCTACGAGCAGTACTTC. Protein product: CASRPGPSRAYEQYF.

This chain joins TRBV18 and TRBJ1-5; 8 bases agree with TRBD1. The V segment lost 2 bases and the J segment 4 bases; nucleotides outside the gene matches: 4. The CDR3 has 15 amino acids. Germline CDR1 reads KGHSH; CDR2 reads LQKENI. The CDR3 sequence is CASSPMTGANQPQHF. For the CDR3, the DNA is TGTGCCAGCTCACCAATGACAGGGGCTAATCAGCCCCAGCATTTT.

The count of this clone is one. The rearrangement uses TRBV19 and TRBJ2-5, with D perhaps matching TRBD1 (5 bases). The length of the CDR3 is 15 residues. The germline V gene has CDR1 LNHDA and CDR2 SQIVND (reference sequence). V dropped 1 base and J dropped 4 bases, with 13 bases sitting between them. CDR3 region: CASSIAARVGETQYF. The CDR3 region has the DNA TGTGCCAGTAGTATAGCGGCCAGGGTAGGAGAGACCCAGTACTTC.

The CDR3 protein is CASSLDSTGNTIYF. In nucleotides, the CDR3 is TGTGCCAGCAGCTTGGACAGCACTGGAAACACCATATATTTT. This chain uses TRBV5-4 with TRBJ1-3; D unresolved. The CDR3 has 14 amino acids. Trimming removed 0 bases from V and 2 bases from J, with 6 bases in between. Germline loops: CDR1 SGHNT, CDR2 YYREEE (reference sequence). Using reference TRBV5-4 and TRBJ1-3 for the parts outside the CDR3, the full variable domain is ETGVTQSPTHLIKTRGQQVTLRCSSQSGHNTVSWYQQALGQGPQFIFQYYREEENGRGNFPPRFSGLQFPNYSSELNVNALELDDSALYLCASSLDSTGNTIYFGEGSWLTVV.

This rearrangement joins TRBV7-9 to TRBJ2-5; 8 bases line up with TRBD1. The germline V gene encodes CDR1 SEHNR and CDR2 FQNEAQ (reference sequence). The CDR3 has 15 residues. Trimming removed 5 bases from V and 6 bases from J; junction bases left unmatched: 11. This CDR3 is CASSPGGGIIKTQYF. As DNA, the CDR3 is TGTGCCAGCAGCCCAGGGGGCGGAATAATAAAGACCCAGTACTTC.

The V gene is TRBV29-1, the J gene TRBJ2-7, with D tentatively TRBD2 (5 bases). The CDR3 length is 12 residues. V was trimmed by 5 bases and J by 6 bases, leaving 14 bases between them. Germline lookup yields CDR1 SQVTM and CDR2 ANQGSEA. The DNA for the CDR3 is TGCAGCGTTAGAGCGGTGTCGGGCGAGCAGTACTTC. Encoded protein: CSVRAVSGEQYF.